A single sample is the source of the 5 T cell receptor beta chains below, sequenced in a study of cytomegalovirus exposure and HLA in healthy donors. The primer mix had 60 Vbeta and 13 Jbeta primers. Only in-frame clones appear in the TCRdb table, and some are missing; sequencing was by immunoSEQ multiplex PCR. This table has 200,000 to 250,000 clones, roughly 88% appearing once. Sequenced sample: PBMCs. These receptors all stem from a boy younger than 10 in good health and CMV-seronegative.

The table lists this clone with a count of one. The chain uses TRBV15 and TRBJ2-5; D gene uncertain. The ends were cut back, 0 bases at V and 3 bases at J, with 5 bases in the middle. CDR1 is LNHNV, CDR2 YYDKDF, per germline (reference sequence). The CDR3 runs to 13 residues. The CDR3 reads CATSRDREETQYF. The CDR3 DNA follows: TGTGCCACCAGCAGAGATCGGGAAGAGACCCAGTACTTC.

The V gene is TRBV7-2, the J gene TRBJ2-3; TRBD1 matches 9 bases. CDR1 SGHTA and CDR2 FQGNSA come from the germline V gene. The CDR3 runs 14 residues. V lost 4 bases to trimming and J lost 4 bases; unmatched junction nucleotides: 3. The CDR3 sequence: CASSWDRAADTQYF. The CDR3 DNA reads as TGTGCCAGCAGCTGGGACAGGGCGGCAGATACGCAGTATTTT. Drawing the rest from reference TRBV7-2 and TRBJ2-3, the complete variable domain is GAGVSQSPSNKVTEKGKDVELRCDPISGHTALYWYRQSLGQGLEFLIYFQGNSAPDKSGLPSDRFSAERTGGSVSTLTIQRTQQEDSAVYLCASSWDRAADTQYFGPGTRLTVL.

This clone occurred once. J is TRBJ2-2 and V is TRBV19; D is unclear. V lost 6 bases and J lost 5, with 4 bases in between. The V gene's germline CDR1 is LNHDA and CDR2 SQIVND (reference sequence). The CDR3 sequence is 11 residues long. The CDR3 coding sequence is TGTGCCAGTAGCCATACCGGGGAGCTGTTTTTT. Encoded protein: CASSHTGELFF.

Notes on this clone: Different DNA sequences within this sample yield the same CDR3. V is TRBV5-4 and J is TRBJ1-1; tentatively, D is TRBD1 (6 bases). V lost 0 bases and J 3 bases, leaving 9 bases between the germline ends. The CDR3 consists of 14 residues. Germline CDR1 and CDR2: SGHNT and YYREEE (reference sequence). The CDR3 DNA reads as TGTGCCAGCAGCTTGGGAGCAGGGGACACTGAAGCTTTCTTT. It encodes CASSLGAGDTEAFF.

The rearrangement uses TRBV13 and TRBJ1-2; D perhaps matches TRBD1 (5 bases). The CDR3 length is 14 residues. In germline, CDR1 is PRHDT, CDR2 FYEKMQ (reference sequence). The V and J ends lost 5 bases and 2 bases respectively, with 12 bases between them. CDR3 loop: CASSRDLLNYGYTF. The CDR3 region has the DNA TGTGCCAGCAGCCGGGACTTACTCAACTATGGCTACACCTTC.